Listed here are 17 T cell receptor beta chains from one sample, sequenced in a study of blood T cells in healthy people across ages. A J-beta primer mix and a sample-barcoded 5' primer were used in a second PCR of roughly 7 to 12 cycles. Each CDR3 protein gets one entry after TCRdb re-called the 5' RACE reads with MiXCR. The data hold 600,000 or so distinct CDR3 sequences, with about 30% observed a single time. The specimen was blood. The receptors were gathered from a woman at least 80 years old in good health.

This clonotype has a count of ten or more. This chain joins TRBV18 and TRBJ2-3, with 8 bases identical to TRBD2. Germline V gene data show CDR1 as KGHSH and CDR2 as LQKENI. The length of the CDR3 is 14 residues. V gave up 6 bases and J gave up 6 bases; unmatched junction bases: 8. CDR3 region: CASSGLVLADTQYF. The CDR3 nucleotides are TGTGCCAGCTCGGGACTAGTCTTAGCCGATACGCAGTATTTT.

This clonotype was seen repeatedly, ten times or more. The V and J genes are TRBV6-9 and TRBJ2-7; D unresolved. CDR1 MNHGY and CDR2 SVAAGI come from the germline V gene. CDR3 size: 13 residues. V was trimmed by 6 bases and J by 4 bases, leaving 13 bases between them. The CDR3 DNA reads as TGTGCCAGCAGGAGGAGCCGAGATTACGAGCAGTACTTC. Protein product: CASRRSRDYEQYF.

This clonotype came up once. The chain employs TRBV20-1 and TRBJ2-6; TRBD1 agrees at 8 bases. The CDR3 is 16 amino acids. Trimming took 3 bases from V and 0 from J; bases not matched to a gene: 4. From germline, CDR1 is DFQATT and CDR2 SNEGSKA (reference sequence). As DNA, the CDR3 is TGCAGTGCTAGTGGGGACAGGAGCTCTGGGGCCAACGTCCTGACTTTC. It encodes CSASGDRSSGANVLTF.

V usage is TRBV29-1 and J usage is TRBJ2-5; D not resolved. The V end was cut by 3 bases, the J end by 0 bases, with 8 bases between. Germline V gene data show CDR1 as SQVTM and CDR2 as ANQGSEA. The CDR3 is made up of 13 amino acids. Here the CDR3 reads CSVDLQNQETQYF. In DNA form, the CDR3 reads TGCAGCGTTGATCTTCAAAACCAAGAGACCCAGTACTTC.

In its sample, this clonotype was seen many times. The chain uses TRBV3-1 and TRBJ1-5, with D unclear. V shed 1 base and J shed 5 bases, with 12 bases lying between them. From germline, CDR1 is LGHDT and CDR2 YNNKEL (reference sequence). This CDR3 spans 15 amino acids. The CDR3 DNA follows: TGTGCCAGCAGCCAAGCGGCGGGCCCTTATCAGCCCCAGCATTTT. It is translated as CASSQAAGPYQPQHF.

J is TRBJ1-6 and V is TRBV19; 10 nucleotides line up with TRBD1. Germline CDR1 is LNHDA and CDR2 is SQIVND (reference sequence). The length of the CDR3 is 16 residues. V shed 5 bases and J 9 bases; nucleotides not matched to a gene: 10. The CDR3 sequence is CASSSRTGGMSSPLHF. The CDR3, as DNA: TGTGCCAGTAGTTCCCGGACAGGGGGTATGAGTTCACCCCTCCACTTT.

For this clonotype: A much more abundant neighbour one base away suggests this may be a read error. V gene TRBV20-1 combines with J gene TRBJ2-1; 9 bases are shared with TRBD2. The CDR3 is 16 amino acids. Germline CDR1 DFQATT, CDR2 SNEGSKA (reference sequence). CDR3 sequence (DNA): TGCAGTGCTAGAGGAGGTAGCGGGGGCTCCTGCAATGAGCAGTTCTTC. Translating it yields CSARGGSGGSCNEQFF.

This clonotype has at least ten counts. The chain is built from TRBV3-1 and TRBJ2-5; D is undetermined. V was pared by 1 base and J by 1 base, with 10 bases between. CDR1 and CDR2 from the germline V gene are LGHDT and YNNKEL (reference sequence). The CDR3 sequence is 15 residues long. The CDR3 DNA sequence: TGTGCCAGCAGCCAAGGGGGTTTGGGCCAAGAGACCCAGTACTTC. This encodes CASSQGGLGQETQYF.

V usage is TRBV7-9 and J usage is TRBJ2-7, with 12 nucleotides matching TRBD1. From germline, CDR1 is SEHNR and CDR2 FQNEAQ (reference sequence). V dropped 6 bases and J dropped 7; count of bases not matched to a gene: 13. The CDR3 length is 16 residues. This CDR3 reads CASSNSGTGGRNEQYF. In nucleotides, the CDR3 is TGTGCCAGCAGTAACTCCGGGACAGGGGGCCGCAATGAGCAGTACTTC.

To note about this clonotype: This may come from a read error, since a much larger clone is one base off. The chain joins TRBV5-1 to TRBJ2-5; 9 nucleotides agree with TRBD1. The CDR3 loop spans 13 amino acids. Germline lookup yields CDR1 SGHRS and CDR2 YFSETQ. V was clipped by 5 bases and J by 5 bases; unmatched bases: 4. The DNA for the CDR3 is TGCGCCAGCAGTGGGGACAGGGTGGAGACCCAGTACTTC. It is translated as CASSGDRVETQYF.

The rearrangement joins TRBV21-1 to TRBJ1-1; TRBD1, the table's D call, lacks a check against the DNA. TRBV21-1 is a known pseudogene. The CDR3 sequence is 15 residues long. The CDR3 nucleotides are TGTGCCAGCAGCAATCAAAGTTCCCCGGACACTGAAGCTTTCTTT. Its translation is CASSNQSSPDTEAFF.

About this clonotype: This sequence may be a read error, since a much larger clone differs from it by one base. The rearrangement joins TRBV6-2 or TRBV6-3 to TRBJ2-3, with 10 bases aligning to TRBD2. The CDR3 loop spans 16 amino acids. V lost 6 bases and J lost 4; bases outside the gene matches: 10. Germline V gives CDR1 MNHEY, CDR2 SVGEGT. CDR3 region: CASSLPVAGGADTQYF. CDR3 in DNA: TGTGCCAGCAGCCTACCGGTAGCGGGGGGCGCAGATACGCAGTATTTT.

This chain connects TRBV20-1 to TRBJ1-6; TRBD1 might be the D (5 bases). The V gene lost 6 bases and the J gene lost 9 bases, with 18 bases spanning the gap. The V gene's germline CDR1 is DFQATT and CDR2 SNEGSKA (reference sequence). The CDR3 extends over 14 amino acids. CDR3 amino acids: CSATLGREGSPLHF. The CDR3 nucleotides read TGCAGTGCGACCCTCGGCAGGGAGGGTTCACCCCTCCACTTT.

Details on this clonotype: This may come from a read error, since a much larger clone is one base off. Here the CDR3 reads CSEISGTGAQGEQYF. In DNA, the CDR3 is TGCAGTGAGATTTCAGGGACAGGGGCCCAAGGTGAGCAGTACTTC. The chain employs TRBV20-1 and TRBJ2-5; 10 nucleotides align to TRBD1. The CDR3 runs 15 residues. The germline V gene has CDR1 DFQATT and CDR2 SNEGSKA (reference sequence). V lost 7 bases, J lost 11 bases, and 19 bases stayed unmatched.

This clonotype was observed many times. The V and J genes are TRBV13 and TRBJ2-5, with D possibly being TRBD2 (6 bases). Trimming stripped 2 bases from V and 0 bases from J, with 13 bases between. The CDR3 length is 16 residues. The V gene's germline CDR1 is PRHDT and CDR2 FYEKMQ (reference sequence). CDR3 DNA sequence: TGTGCCAGCAGCTTACGGAGGGGTTCATACCAAGAGACCCAGTACTTC. Amino acids: CASSLRRGSYQETQYF.

This clonotype was seen repeatedly, ten times or more. The chain links TRBV6-1 to TRBJ2-3; D may be TRBD2 (5 bases). Trimming pared 0 bases from V and 0 bases from J, leaving 7 bases between. The CDR3 is made up of 15 amino acids. Per the germline V gene, CDR1 is MNHNS and CDR2 is SASEGT. This chain's CDR3 is CASSEAPGSTDTQYF. The CDR3 DNA reads as TGTGCCAGCAGTGAAGCCCCGGGGAGCACAGATACGCAGTATTTT.

The chain combines TRBV6-6 with TRBJ1-5; possibly TRBD1 for D (5 bases). The V end lost 2 bases, the J end lost 3 bases, and 17 bases lay between the germline ends. The CDR3 is 17 amino acids. CDR1 is MNHNY and CDR2 is SVGAGI in the germline V gene (reference sequence). CDR3 coding DNA: TGTGCCAGCAGTTACCCGCTAACGCAGGGCTACAATCAGCCCCAGCATTTT. Encoded protein: CASSYPLTQGYNQPQHF.